Shown below are 19 T cell receptor beta chains from a single sample sequenced in a study of T cell changes during pregnancy in multiple sclerosis. Clones were read by immunoSEQ multiplex PCR, and TCRdb kept only the in-frame ones, dropping some. The sample yields about 24,000 clones, 70% to 90% seen once. Sequenced here: CD4+ T cells from peripheral blood mononuclear cells, sampled in the first trimester of pregnancy. The receptors come from a female donor in good health, enrolled as a control in a pregnancy study.

The chain combines TRBV9 with TRBJ1-1; maybe TRBD1 (5 bases). Trimming shortened V by 2 bases and J by 0 bases, and 23 bases separated the two germline ends. The CDR3 is made up of 19 amino acids. Germline-derived CDR1 and CDR2 are SGDLS and YYNGEE. Here the CDR3 reads CASSVPFIGVTVMNTEAFF. CDR3 bases: TGTGCCAGCAGCGTCCCATTCATAGGGGTAACAGTCATGAACACTGAAGCTTTCTTT.

V is TRBV29-1 and J is TRBJ1-1; unclear D gene. The CDR3 is 15 residues long. V was trimmed by 1 base and J by 0 bases, leaving 12 bases between them. The germline V gene has CDR1 SQVTM and CDR2 ANQGSEA. The CDR3, as DNA: TGCAGCGTTGAAGTCCCTGGACTTTTGAACACTGAAGCTTTCTTT. It yields the protein CSVEVPGLLNTEAFF.

The rearrangement uses TRBV9 and TRBJ2-5, with D perhaps matching TRBD2 (5 bases). Trimming pared 0 bases from V and 4 bases from J, leaving 10 bases between. CDR3 length equals 14 residues. CDR1 and CDR2 (germline): SGDLS, YYNGEE. CDR3 residues: CASSVVGLAETQYF. DNA for the CDR3: TGTGCCAGCAGCGTAGTTGGGCTAGCAGAGACCCAGTACTTC.

V and J are TRBV18 and TRBJ1-3; maybe TRBD1 (5 bases). Trimming removed 2 bases at V and 0 bases at J, with 11 bases between. The CDR3 sequence is 16 residues long. Germline CDR1 KGHSH, CDR2 LQKENI. The CDR3 DNA sequence: TGTGCCAGCTCACCAGCTCCAGGGTTCTCTGGAAACACCATATATTTT. Translating gives CASSPAPGFSGNTIYF.

The chain couples TRBV7-2 to TRBJ1-4, with D possibly TRBD1 on 5 matching bases. With 1 base removed from V and 2 bases from J, the gap between germline ends came to 5 bases. Germline lookup yields CDR1 SGHTA and CDR2 FQGNSA. The CDR3 has 14 amino acids. The CDR3 here is CASSLGGTNEKLFF. CDR3 nucleotides: TGTGCCAGCAGCTTAGGGGGCACTAATGAAAAACTGTTTTTT.

This clone appeared a few times. The chain has TRBV11-2 and TRBJ1-2, with D possibly TRBD1 on 6 matching bases. The CDR3 covers 13 residues. Germline V gene lookup returns CDR1 SGHAT and CDR2 FQNNGV. Between the trimmed V and J ends, which lost 6 bases and 7 bases, there was a span of 15 bases. The CDR3, as DNA: TGTGCCAGCAGTGTAAACAGGGACGTTGGCTACACCTTC. Amino acid sequence: CASSVNRDVGYTF.

This clone was found a few times. The CDR3: CASSGTGLAFYEQYF. CDR3 bases: TGTGCCAGCAGTGGTACAGGACTAGCCTTCTACGAGCAGTACTTC. The chain couples TRBV28 to TRBJ2-7; 8 positions agree with TRBD2. V lost 5 bases and J lost 3; bases outside the gene matches: 9. This CDR3 contains 15 residues. Germline lookup yields CDR1 MDHEN and CDR2 SYDVKM.

J is TRBJ2-2 and V is TRBV7-3; D is unclear. The germline CDR1 and CDR2 sequences are SGHTA and FQGTGA. The V gene lost 5 bases and the J gene lost 2 bases, with 3 bases spanning the gap. The CDR3 has 12 amino acids. CDR3 bases: TGTGCCAGCAGCCTAAACACCGGGGAGCTGTTTTTT. It yields the protein CASSLNTGELFF.

This rearrangement joins TRBV6-5 to TRBJ1-1; possibly TRBD1 for D (5 bases). Germline-derived CDR1 and CDR2 are MNHEY and SVGAGI. Deletions cut 5 bases from V and 10 bases from J, with 11 bases between. The CDR3 runs to 11 residues. The DNA for the CDR3 is TGTGCCAGCAGTGAAGGGGTAGGAGCTTTCTTT. The encoded protein is CASSEGVGAFF.

The chain has TRBV7-6 and TRBJ2-5, with 8 bases that match TRBD2. Germline V gene data show CDR1 as SGHVS and CDR2 as FNYEAQ. Germline trimming cut 4 bases from V and 5 bases from J; bases unmatched to any gene: 15. This CDR3 spans 17 amino acids. CDR3 in DNA: TGTGCCAGCAGCTGGGGGGGCTTAAGCGGGAGACTGGAGACCCAGTACTTC. It specifies CASSWGGLSGRLETQYF.

This clone was recorded only once. The rearrangement joins TRBV9 to TRBJ2-7, with 14 bases matching TRBD2. The J segment lost 0 bases and the V segment lost 3 bases, leaving 5 bases of the junction unmatched. Germline-derived CDR1 and CDR2 are SGDLS and YYNGEE. The CDR3 extends over 17 amino acids. For the CDR3, the DNA is TGTGCCAGCAGCGCGACTAGCGGGGGGGGGAGCTCCTACGAGCAGTACTTC. This codes for CASSATSGGGSSYEQYF.

The chain employs TRBV6-5 and TRBJ2-5; 7 nucleotides match TRBD1. The CDR3 has 13 residues. The V and J ends lost 6 bases and 5 bases, in that order; junction bases with no gene match: 6. Germline values: CDR1 MNHEY, CDR2 SVGAGI. The CDR3 DNA follows: TGTGCCAGCAGATACAGGGGTTACGAGACCCAGTACTTC. The encoded protein is CASRYRGYETQYF.

This clone was seen a single time. The V call is TRBV4-1, the J call TRBJ1-6; a possible D gene is TRBD1 (5 bases). CDR1 is MGHRA, CDR2 YSYEKL, per germline. The CDR3 length is 15 residues. The ends were cut back, 4 bases at V and 15 bases at J, with 22 bases in the middle. The CDR3 spells CASSPSQGGDFGLHF. The CDR3 bases are TGCGCCAGCAGCCCCAGCCAGGGAGGGGACTTTGGCCTCCACTTT.

Only one count was recorded for this clone. The chain carries TRBV18 and TRBJ1-4, with TRBD1 matching 9 bases. Trimming removed 2 bases from V and 5 bases from J; junction bases left unmatched: 3. Germline CDR1 and CDR2: KGHSH and LQKENI. The CDR3 spans 15 residues. The CDR3 DNA sequence: TGTGCCAGCTCACCAACCGGGACAGGGAATGAAAAACTGTTTTTT. Translation: CASSPTGTGNEKLFF.

V and J are TRBV6-1 and TRBJ2-7; 7 nucleotides match TRBD2. Germline assignment: CDR1 MNHNS and CDR2 SASEGT. The CDR3 has 12 residues. The J segment lost 2 bases and the V segment lost 10 bases, leaving 5 bases of the junction unmatched. CDR3 sequence (DNA): TGTGCCATATCTAGCGGTACCTACGAGCAGTACTTC. This codes for CAISSGTYEQYF.

The gene calls are TRBV28 and TRBJ1-5; D might be TRBD1 (5 bases). The V end lost 7 bases, the J end lost 5 bases, and 12 bases lay between the germline ends. CDR3 length equals 13 residues. CDR1 and CDR2 (germline): MDHEN, SYDVKM. The CDR3 DNA reads TGTGCCAGCACATCAGGGAACTATCAGCCCCAGCATTTT. This codes for CASTSGNYQPQHF.

For the CDR3, the DNA is TGCGCCAGCAGCCTCCGGACTAGCGGGATAAGACGGGGGGGTCCTGAGCAGTTCTTC. Translated, it gives CASSLRTSGIRRGGPEQFF. The chain joins TRBV4-1 to TRBJ2-1; 12 nucleotides line up with TRBD2. Losses at the gene ends were 4 bases for V and 9 bases for J; bases not matched to a gene: 19. CDR1 is MGHRA, CDR2 YSYEKL, per germline. The CDR3 consists of 19 residues.

This sequence joins TRBV5-4 and TRBJ2-3; TRBD2 might be the D (5 bases). This CDR3 region has 17 residues. Germline CDR1 reads SGHNT; CDR2 reads YYREEE (reference sequence). V lost 4 bases, J lost 6 bases, and 24 bases lay in between. CDR3 amino acids: CASSGVPKLGVVDTQYF. CDR3 nucleotide sequence: TGTGCCAGCAGCGGGGTCCCAAAACTCGGGGTTGTGGATACGCAGTATTTT.

V usage is TRBV7-6 and J usage is TRBJ2-5, with TRBD2 matching over 10 bases. The CDR3 has 14 residues. Germline V gene data show CDR1 as SGHVS and CDR2 as FNYEAQ. V dropped 5 bases and J dropped 4; count of bases not matched to a gene: 4. CDR3 loop: CASSHRLAGETQYF. CDR3 DNA: TGTGCCAGCAGCCACAGACTAGCGGGAGAGACCCAGTACTTC.